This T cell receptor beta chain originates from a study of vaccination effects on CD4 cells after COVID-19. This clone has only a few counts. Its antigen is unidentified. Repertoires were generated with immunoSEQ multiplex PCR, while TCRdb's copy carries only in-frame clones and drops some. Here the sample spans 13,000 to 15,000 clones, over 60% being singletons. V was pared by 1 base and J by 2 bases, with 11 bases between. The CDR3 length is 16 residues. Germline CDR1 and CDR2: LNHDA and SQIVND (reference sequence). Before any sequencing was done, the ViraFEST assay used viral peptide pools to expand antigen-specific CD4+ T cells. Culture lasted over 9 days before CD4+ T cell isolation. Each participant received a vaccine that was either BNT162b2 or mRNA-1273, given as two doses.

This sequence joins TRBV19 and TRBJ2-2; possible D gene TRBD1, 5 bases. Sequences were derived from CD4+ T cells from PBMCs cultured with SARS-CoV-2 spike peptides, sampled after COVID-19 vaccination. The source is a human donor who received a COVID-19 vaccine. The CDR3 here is CASSIGLGRNTGELFF. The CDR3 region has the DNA TGTGCCAGTAGTATAGGACTGGGGCGAAACACCGGGGAGCTGTTTTTT.